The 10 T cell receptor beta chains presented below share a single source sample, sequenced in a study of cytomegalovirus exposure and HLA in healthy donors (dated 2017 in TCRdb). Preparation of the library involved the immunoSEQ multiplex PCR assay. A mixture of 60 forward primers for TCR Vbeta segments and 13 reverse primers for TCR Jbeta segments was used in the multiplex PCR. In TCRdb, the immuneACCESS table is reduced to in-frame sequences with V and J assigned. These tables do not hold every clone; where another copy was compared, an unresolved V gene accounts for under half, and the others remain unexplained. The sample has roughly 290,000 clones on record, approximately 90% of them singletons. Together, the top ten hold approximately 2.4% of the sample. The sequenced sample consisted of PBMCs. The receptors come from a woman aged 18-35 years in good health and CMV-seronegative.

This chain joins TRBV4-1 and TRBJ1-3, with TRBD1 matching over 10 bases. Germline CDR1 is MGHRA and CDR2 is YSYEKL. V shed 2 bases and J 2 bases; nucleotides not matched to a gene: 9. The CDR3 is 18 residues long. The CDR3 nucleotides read TGCGCCAGCAGCCAACTTCCCCCGGGACAGGGGACTGGAAACACCATATATTTT. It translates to CASSQLPPGQGTGNTIYF.

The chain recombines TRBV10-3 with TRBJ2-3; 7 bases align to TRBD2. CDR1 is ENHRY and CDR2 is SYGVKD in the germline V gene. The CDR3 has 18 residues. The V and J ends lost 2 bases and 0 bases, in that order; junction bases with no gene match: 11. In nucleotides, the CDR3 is TGTGCCATCAGTGAGGCTGCGGGAGCTCTACGTAGCACAGATACGCAGTATTTT. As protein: CAISEAAGALRSTDTQYF.

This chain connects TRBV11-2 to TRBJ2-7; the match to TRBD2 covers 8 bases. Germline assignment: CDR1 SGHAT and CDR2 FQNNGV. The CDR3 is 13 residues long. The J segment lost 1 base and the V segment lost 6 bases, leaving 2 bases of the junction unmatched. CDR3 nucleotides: TGTGCCAGCAGTCGGGGGGGATCCTACGAGCAGTACTTC. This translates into CASSRGGSYEQYF.

In nucleotides, the CDR3 is TGTGCCAGCAGCTTAAGTACCTCTAGTATCCACTTT. This sequence encodes CASSLSTSSIHF. The chain links TRBV7-8 to TRBJ1-6, with D unclear. The CDR3 totals 12 residues. CDR1 is SGHVS, CDR2 FQNEAQ, per germline. Trimming pared 2 bases from V and 17 bases from J, leaving 13 bases between.

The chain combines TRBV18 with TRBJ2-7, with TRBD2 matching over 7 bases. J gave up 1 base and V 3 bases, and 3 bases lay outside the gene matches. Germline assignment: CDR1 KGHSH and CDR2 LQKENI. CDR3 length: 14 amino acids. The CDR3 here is CASSPGTTSYEQYF. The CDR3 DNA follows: TGTGCCAGCTCACCCGGGACTACGTCCTACGAGCAGTACTTC.

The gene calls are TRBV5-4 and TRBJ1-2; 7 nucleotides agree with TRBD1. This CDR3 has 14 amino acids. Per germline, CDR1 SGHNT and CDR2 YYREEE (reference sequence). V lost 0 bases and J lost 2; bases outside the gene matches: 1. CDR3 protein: CASSLGRGNYGYTF. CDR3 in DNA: TGTGCCAGCAGCTTGGGCAGGGGGAACTATGGCTACACCTTC.

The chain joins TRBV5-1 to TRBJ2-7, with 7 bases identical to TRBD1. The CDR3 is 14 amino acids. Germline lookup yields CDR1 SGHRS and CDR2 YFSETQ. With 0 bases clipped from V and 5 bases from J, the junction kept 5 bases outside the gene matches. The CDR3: CASSLEQGIHEQYF. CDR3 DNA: TGCGCCAGCAGCTTGGAACAGGGGATCCACGAGCAGTACTTC.

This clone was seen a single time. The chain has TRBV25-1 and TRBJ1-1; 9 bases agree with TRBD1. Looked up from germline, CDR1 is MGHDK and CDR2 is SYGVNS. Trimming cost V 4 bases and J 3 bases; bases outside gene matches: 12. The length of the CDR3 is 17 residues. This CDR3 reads CASSARDRVSRDTEAFF. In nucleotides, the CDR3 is TGTGCCAGCAGTGCCCGGGACAGGGTTTCAAGGGACACTGAAGCTTTCTTT.

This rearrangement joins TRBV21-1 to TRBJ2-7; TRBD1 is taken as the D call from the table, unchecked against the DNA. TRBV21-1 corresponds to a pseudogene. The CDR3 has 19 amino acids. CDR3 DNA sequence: TGTGCCAGCAGCAAAGAACTGTTCGTCGAGGTCAGGGGGGTCTACGAGCAGTACTTC. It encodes CASSKELFVEVRGVYEQYF.

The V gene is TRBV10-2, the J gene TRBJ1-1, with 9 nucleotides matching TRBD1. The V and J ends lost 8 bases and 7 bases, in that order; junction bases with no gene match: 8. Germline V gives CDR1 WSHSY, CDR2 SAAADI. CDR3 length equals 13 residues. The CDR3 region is CASSPGQGLEAFF. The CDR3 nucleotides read TGCGCCAGCTCTCCGGGACAGGGCCTTGAAGCTTTCTTT.